Presented here are 18 T cell receptor beta chains from one specimen sequenced in a study of blood T cell repertoires in COVID-19. Clones were read by immunoSEQ multiplex PCR, and TCRdb kept only the in-frame ones, dropping some. The data hold over 85,000 clones, with 84% observed a single time. The sample comprised peripheral blood. These receptors originate from a man in his forties or fifties with active or convalescent COVID-19.

V usage is TRBV9 and J usage is TRBJ1-4; 7 bases are shared with TRBD1. V was pared by 0 bases and J by 6 bases, with 5 bases of the junction left unmatched. The germline V gene encodes CDR1 SGDLS and CDR2 YYNGEE. There are 15 residues in the CDR3. CDR3 sequence: CASSVGGGSHEKLFF. The CDR3 DNA is TGTGCCAGCAGCGTAGGAGGGGGCTCTCATGAAAAACTGTTTTTT.

The CDR3, as DNA: TGTGCCAGCTCACCCGGACAGGGATATAGCAATCAGCCCCAGCATTTT. This codes for CASSPGQGYSNQPQHF. V usage is TRBV18 and J usage is TRBJ1-5; 8 bases fit TRBD1. The germline gives CDR1 KGHSH, CDR2 LQKENI. The CDR3 is made up of 16 amino acids. The junction had 4 bases not matched to a gene; V was cut back by 3 bases and J by 0 bases.

This chain links TRBV24-1 with TRBJ2-1; TRBD1 might be the D (6 bases). Germline CDR1 KGHDR, CDR2 SFDVKD. The V end was cut by 0 bases, the J end by 2 bases, with 7 bases between. The CDR3 length is 15 residues. The chain's CDR3 is CATSDLGQPYNEQFF. Written as DNA, the CDR3 is TGTGCCACCAGTGATTTGGGACAGCCCTACAATGAGCAGTTCTTC.

The genes are TRBV6-2 or TRBV6-3 and TRBJ1-2; maybe TRBD1 (6 bases). Trimming removed 5 bases at V and 6 bases at J, with 13 bases between. The CDR3 totals 13 residues. CDR1 is MNHEY, CDR2 SVGEGT, per germline. The CDR3 nucleotides read TGTGCCAGCAGTAGACTCTCAGGGGATGGCTACACCTTC. It is translated as CASSRLSGDGYTF.

J is TRBJ1-6 and V is TRBV4-1, with 7 bases identical to TRBD1. This CDR3 has 16 amino acids. Germline V lookup: CDR1 MGHRA, CDR2 YSYEKL. J gave up 14 bases and V 3 bases, and 16 bases lay outside the gene matches. CDR3 protein: CASSQDTGTAFLSLHF. CDR3 DNA: TGCGCCAGCAGCCAGGACACCGGGACAGCTTTCTTGTCCCTCCACTTT.

The chain employs TRBV6-1 and TRBJ1-2, with D hard to call. The CDR3 is 15 amino acids. Per the germline V gene, CDR1 is MNHNS and CDR2 is SASEGT. V was clipped by 1 base and J by 1 base, with 10 bases between them. This CDR3 is CASSEGRRGNYGYTF. In DNA form, the CDR3 reads TGTGCCAGCAGTGAAGGGAGACGGGGTAACTATGGCTACACCTTC.

V and J are TRBV28 and TRBJ2-5, with TRBD2 identical over 8 bases. CDR3 length: 15 residues. Germline V gives CDR1 MDHEN, CDR2 SYDVKM. The ends lost 4 bases at V and 2 bases at J; junction bases unmatched: 6. CDR3 DNA sequence: TGTGCCAGCAGTTCTGGGCGGGGGGATCAAGAGACCCAGTACTTC. It translates to CASSSGRGDQETQYF.

The chain is built from TRBV7-3 and TRBJ1-1, with D unresolved. Germline CDR1 SGHTA, CDR2 FQGTGA. The CDR3 loop spans 13 amino acids. V was shortened by 2 bases and J by 1 base, with 5 bases between the two germline ends. DNA of the CDR3: TGTGCCAGCAGCTTATCCTGGAACACTGAAGCTTTCTTT. Protein product: CASSLSWNTEAFF.

The chain links TRBV6-5 to TRBJ1-4; D is possibly TRBD1 (6 bases). CDR1 and CDR2 (germline): MNHEY, SVGAGI. This CDR3 has 15 residues. V lost 0 bases, J lost 7 bases, and 12 bases lay in between. The DNA of the CDR3 is TGTGCCAGCAGTTACTCGGGAGGGGGGGGTGAAAAACTGTTTTTT. This gives the protein CASSYSGGGGEKLFF.

The genes are TRBV2 and TRBJ2-6; no firm D call. Trimming left V 2 bases short and J 0 bases short, with 8 bases between. This CDR3 is 16 amino acids long. Germline-derived CDR1 and CDR2 are SNHLY and FYNNEI. The CDR3 protein is CASSEQAFSGANVLTF. The CDR3 bases are TGTGCCAGCAGTGAACAGGCGTTCTCTGGGGCCAACGTCCTGACTTTC.

The rearrangement joins TRBV2 to TRBJ1-2; 9 positions match TRBD1. The CDR3 covers 14 residues. Trimming at V came to 7 bases and at J to 3 bases, leaving 6 bases not matched to a gene. CDR1 and CDR2 from the germline V gene are SNHLY and FYNNEI. This CDR3 reads CASNLDRGDYGYTF. DNA for the CDR3: TGTGCCAGCAATTTGGACAGGGGAGACTATGGCTACACCTTC.

The V call is TRBV7-9, the J call TRBJ2-5; 9 bases are a match to TRBD2. The germline V gene has CDR1 SEHNR and CDR2 FQNEAQ (reference sequence). The CDR3 runs 14 residues. V gave up 5 bases and J gave up 2 bases; unmatched junction bases: 3. CDR3 bases: TGTGCCAGCAGCGCGAGCGGGGGGCAAGAGACCCAGTACTTC. This gives the protein CASSASGGQETQYF.

The chain carries TRBV9 and TRBJ2-3, with no clear D. Trimming took off 0 bases at V and 6 bases at J, with 5 bases between the two ends. Germline loops: CDR1 SGDLS, CDR2 YYNGEE. CDR3 length: 12 amino acids. The CDR3 DNA follows: TGTGCCAGCAGCGTAGTACAGGATACGCAGTATTTT. Amino acids: CASSVVQDTQYF. The whole variable domain, filled in from reference TRBV9 and TRBJ2-3, reads DSGVTQTPKHLITATGQRVTLRCSPRSGDLSVYWYQQSLDQGLQFLIQYYNGEERAKGNILERFSAQQFPDLHSELNLSSLELGDSALYFCASSVVQDTQYFGPGTRLTVL.

The chain recombines TRBV7-2 with TRBJ2-3; D is ambiguous. The germline CDR1 and CDR2 sequences are SGHTA and FQGNSA. V lost 5 bases and J lost 2, with 11 bases in between. The CDR3 loop spans 14 amino acids. Written as DNA, the CDR3 is TGTGCCAGCAGCCATTTAGTCCCCACAGATACGCAGTATTTT. It yields the protein CASSHLVPTDTQYF. Complete variable domain (other parts from reference TRBV7-2 and TRBJ2-3): GAGVSQSPSNKVTEKGKDVELRCDPISGHTALYWYRQSLGQGLEFLIYFQGNSAPDKSGLPSDRFSAERTGGSVSTLTIQRTQQEDSAVYLCASSHLVPTDTQYFGPGTRLTVL.

The rearrangement links TRBV30 to TRBJ1-2; the match to TRBD1 covers 8 bases. The CDR3 contains 14 residues. Germline V gene data show CDR1 as GTSNPN and CDR2 as SVGIG (reference sequence). The V gene end was trimmed by 0 bases and the J gene end by 4 bases; junction bases not matched to a gene: 4. CDR3 amino acids: CAWSVQGGSYGYTF. CDR3 sequence (DNA): TGTGCCTGGAGTGTACAGGGGGGTAGCTATGGCTACACCTTC.

The chain joins TRBV14 to TRBJ2-7, with 9 nucleotides matching TRBD1. This CDR3 region has 15 residues. J was trimmed by 4 bases and V by 4 bases; bases with no gene match: 8. CDR1 is SGHDN, CDR2 FVKESK, per germline. DNA for the CDR3: TGTGCCAGCAGCCGATCCGGGACAGGGTGGTACGAGCAGTACTTC. Amino acids: CASSRSGTGWYEQYF.

This rearrangement joins TRBV14 to TRBJ2-1; tentatively, D is TRBD1 (5 bases). V was clipped by 4 bases and J by 10 bases, with 8 bases between them. The CDR3 has 11 amino acids. Germline V lookup: CDR1 SGHDN, CDR2 FVKESK. In DNA, the CDR3 is TGTGCCAGCAGCCTCAGGGAAGAGCAGTTCTTC. It is translated as CASSLREEQFF.

The genes are TRBV5-1 and TRBJ2-7; TRBD2 matches 12 bases. V was pared by 4 bases and J by 5 bases, with 7 bases of the junction left unmatched. Germline CDR1 and CDR2: SGHRS and YFSETQ. The length of the CDR3 is 15 residues. The CDR3 protein is CASSDPTSGGNEQYF. As DNA, the CDR3 is TGCGCCAGCAGCGATCCGACTAGCGGGGGAAACGAGCAGTACTTC.